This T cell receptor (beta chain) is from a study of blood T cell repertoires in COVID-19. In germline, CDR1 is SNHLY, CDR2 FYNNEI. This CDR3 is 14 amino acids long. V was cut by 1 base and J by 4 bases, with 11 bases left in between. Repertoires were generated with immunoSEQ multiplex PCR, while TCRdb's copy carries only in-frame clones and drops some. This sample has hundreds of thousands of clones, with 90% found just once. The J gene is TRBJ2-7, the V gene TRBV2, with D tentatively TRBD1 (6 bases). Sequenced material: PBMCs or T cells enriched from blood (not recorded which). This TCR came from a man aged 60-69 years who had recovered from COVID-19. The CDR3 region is CASSEGVRGYEQYF. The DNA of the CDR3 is TGTGCCAGCAGTGAAGGGGTCAGGGGATACGAGCAGTACTTC. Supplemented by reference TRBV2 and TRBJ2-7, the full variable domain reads EPEVTQTPSHQVTQMGQEVILRCVPISNHLYFYWYRQILGQKVEFLVSFYNNEISEKSEIFDDQFSVERPDGSNFTLKIRSTKLEDSAMYFCASSEGVRGYEQYFGPGTRLTVT.